The sequence of this T cell receptor beta chain was determined in a study of radiotherapy plus CTLA-4 blockade in lung cancer (dated by TCRdb to the late 2010s). In the study overall: Among the enrolled patients, about 19% had an objective response, and roughly 30% reached disease control. General findings and caveats noted by the study authors: After treatment with radiotherapy and ipilimumab, TCR clones that originated in tumors expanded in peripheral blood. The strongest predictors of response were reported to be early dynamic shifts in blood T cell clones along with a rise in serum interferon-beta following radiation.

Including cysteine and phenylalanine, the CDR3 has 19 amino acids. Of the read, only the CDR3 DNA is kept; its 57 bases are in frame from base 1. V sheds 0 bases and J sheds 0 bases, leaving 21 bases between their ends. CDR1 and CDR2 are read off the germline V gene (reference sequence) as MNHEY and SMNVEV. The method was the immunoSEQ multiplex PCR assay. This immuneACCESS table, as held by TCRdb, lists in-frame sequences with V and J called but not all clones. Of the missing ones, under half trace to an unresolved V gene in checked studies; the others have no known cause. The sample table holds 95,000 to 150,000 clones, of which more than 80% were seen once. The ten largest clones take up more than 6.5% of the sample. The study evaluated CTLA-4 blockade (ipilimumab) given together with focal radiation therapy in patients who had chemo-refractory metastatic non-small-cell lung cancer. Turning to this clone: The antigen this receptor binds is unknown. Qualities for individual bases were not recorded, and no much larger clone is one base off.

The clonotype originates from a human donor with non-small cell lung cancer that progressed on radiotherapy plus ipilimumab. Recombination linked TRBV27 to TRBJ2-7; a tentative D call is TRBD1 (6 bases match). This specimen consisted of peripheral blood, obtained from a patient treated with radiotherapy plus ipilimumab. CDR3 loop: CASSLSLGGTGTASYEQYF. In nucleotides, the sequence is TGTGCCAGCAGTTTATCGTTAGGGGGTACCGGGACGGCCTCCTACGAGCAGTACTTC.